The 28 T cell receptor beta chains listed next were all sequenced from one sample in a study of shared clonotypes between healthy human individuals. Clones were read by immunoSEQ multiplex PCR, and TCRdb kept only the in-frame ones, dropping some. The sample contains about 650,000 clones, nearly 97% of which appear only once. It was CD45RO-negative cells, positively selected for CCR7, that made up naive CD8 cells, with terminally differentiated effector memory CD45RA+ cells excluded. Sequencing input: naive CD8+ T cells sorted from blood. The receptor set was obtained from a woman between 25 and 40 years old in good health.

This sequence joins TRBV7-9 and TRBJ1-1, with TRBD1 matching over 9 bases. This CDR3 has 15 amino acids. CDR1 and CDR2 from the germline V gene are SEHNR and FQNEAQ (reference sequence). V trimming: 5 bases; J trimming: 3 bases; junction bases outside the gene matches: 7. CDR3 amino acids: CASSHRDRVHTEAFF. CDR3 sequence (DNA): TGTGCCAGCAGCCACCGGGACAGGGTGCACACTGAAGCTTTCTTT.

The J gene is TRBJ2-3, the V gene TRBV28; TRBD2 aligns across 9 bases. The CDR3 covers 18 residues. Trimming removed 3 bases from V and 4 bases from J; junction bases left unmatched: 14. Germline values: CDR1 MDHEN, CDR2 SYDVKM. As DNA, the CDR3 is TGTGCCAGCAGTTTTCCCGTATTTAGCGGGAGTAGGGCAGATACGCAGTATTTT. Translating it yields CASSFPVFSGSRADTQYF.

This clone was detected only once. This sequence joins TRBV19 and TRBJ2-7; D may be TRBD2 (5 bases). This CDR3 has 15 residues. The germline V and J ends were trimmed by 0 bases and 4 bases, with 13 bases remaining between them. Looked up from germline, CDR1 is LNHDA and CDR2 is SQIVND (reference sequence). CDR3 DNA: TGTGCCAGTAGTATAGAATCGCGGGCGTCTTACGAGCAGTACTTC. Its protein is CASSIESRASYEQYF.

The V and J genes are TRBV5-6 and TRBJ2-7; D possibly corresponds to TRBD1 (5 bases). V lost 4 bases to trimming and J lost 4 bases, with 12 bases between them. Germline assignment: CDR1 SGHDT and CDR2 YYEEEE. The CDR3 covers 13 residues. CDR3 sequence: CASSPTGPYEQYF. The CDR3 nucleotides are TGTGCCAGCAGCCCTACAGGCCCTTACGAGCAGTACTTC.

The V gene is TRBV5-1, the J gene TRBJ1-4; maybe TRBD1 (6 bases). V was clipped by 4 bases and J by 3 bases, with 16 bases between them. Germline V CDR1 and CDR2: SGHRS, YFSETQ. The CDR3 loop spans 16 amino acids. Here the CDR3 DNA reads TGCGCCAGCAGCCCAAATCGACAGGCGCCTAATGAAAAACTGTTTTTT. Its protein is CASSPNRQAPNEKLFF.

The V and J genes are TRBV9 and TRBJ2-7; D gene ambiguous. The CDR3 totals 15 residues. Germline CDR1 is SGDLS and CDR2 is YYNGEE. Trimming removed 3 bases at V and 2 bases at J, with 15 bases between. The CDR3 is CASSGGISPAYEQYF. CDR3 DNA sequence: TGTGCCAGCAGCGGGGGTATATCCCCAGCCTACGAGCAGTACTTC.

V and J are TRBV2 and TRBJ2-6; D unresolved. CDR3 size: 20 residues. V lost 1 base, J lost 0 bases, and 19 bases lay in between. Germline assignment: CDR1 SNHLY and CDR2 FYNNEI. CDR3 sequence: CASSEDRWRQKSSGANVLTF. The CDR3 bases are TGTGCCAGCAGTGAAGATCGGTGGCGGCAAAAAAGCTCTGGGGCCAACGTCCTGACTTTC.

The CDR3 loop reads CASSQGAANQPQHF. The CDR3 DNA sequence: TGCGCCAGCAGCCAAGGGGCAGCTAATCAGCCCCAGCATTTT. The chain joins TRBV4-1 to TRBJ1-5; D remains unclear. The CDR3 runs to 14 residues. The ends were cut back, 1 base at V and 4 bases at J, with 8 bases in the middle. Germline loops: CDR1 MGHRA, CDR2 YSYEKL.

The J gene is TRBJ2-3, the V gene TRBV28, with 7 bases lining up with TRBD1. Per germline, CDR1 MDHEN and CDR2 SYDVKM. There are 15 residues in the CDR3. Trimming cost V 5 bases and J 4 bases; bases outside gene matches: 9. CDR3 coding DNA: TGTGCCAGCAGTCCCGGGACAGCCGCACCAGATACGCAGTATTTT. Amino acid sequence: CASSPGTAAPDTQYF.

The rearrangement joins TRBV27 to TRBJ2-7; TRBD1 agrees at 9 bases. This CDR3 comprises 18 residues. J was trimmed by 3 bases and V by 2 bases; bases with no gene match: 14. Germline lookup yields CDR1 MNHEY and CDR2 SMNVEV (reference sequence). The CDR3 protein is CASSLTHSGQGGSYEQYF. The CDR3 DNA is TGTGCCAGCAGTTTAACCCACTCGGGACAGGGAGGAAGCTACGAGCAGTACTTC.

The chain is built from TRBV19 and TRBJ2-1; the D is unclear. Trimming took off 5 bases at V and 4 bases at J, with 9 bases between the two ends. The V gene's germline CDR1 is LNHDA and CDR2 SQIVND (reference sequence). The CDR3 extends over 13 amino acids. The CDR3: CASSSSGYNEQFF. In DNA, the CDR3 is TGTGCCAGTAGTTCCTCTGGGTACAATGAGCAGTTCTTC.

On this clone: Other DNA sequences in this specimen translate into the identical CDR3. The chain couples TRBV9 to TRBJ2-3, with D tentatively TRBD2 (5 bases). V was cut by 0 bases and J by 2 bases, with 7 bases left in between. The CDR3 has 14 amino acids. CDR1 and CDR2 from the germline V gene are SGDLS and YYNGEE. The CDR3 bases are TGTGCCAGCAGCGTAGGCGGGTCCACAGATACGCAGTATTTT. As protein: CASSVGGSTDTQYF. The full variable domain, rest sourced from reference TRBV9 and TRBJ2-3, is DSGVTQTPKHLITATGQRVTLRCSPRSGDLSVYWYQQSLDQGLQFLIQYYNGEERAKGNILERFSAQQFPDLHSELNLSSLELGDSALYFCASSVGGSTDTQYFGPGTRLTVL.

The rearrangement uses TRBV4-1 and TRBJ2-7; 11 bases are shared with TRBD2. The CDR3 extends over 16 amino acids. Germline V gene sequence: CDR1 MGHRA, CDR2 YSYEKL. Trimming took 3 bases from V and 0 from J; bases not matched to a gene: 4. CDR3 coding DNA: TGCGCCAGCAGCCATATAGCGGGAGGGGTCTCCTACGAGCAGTACTTC. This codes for CASSHIAGGVSYEQYF.

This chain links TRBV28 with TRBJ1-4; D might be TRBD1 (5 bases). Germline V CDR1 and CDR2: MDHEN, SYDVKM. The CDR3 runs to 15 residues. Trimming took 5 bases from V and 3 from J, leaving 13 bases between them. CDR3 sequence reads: CASSTPTDSNEKLFF. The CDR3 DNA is TGTGCCAGCAGTACGCCGACAGACTCTAATGAAAAACTGTTTTTT.

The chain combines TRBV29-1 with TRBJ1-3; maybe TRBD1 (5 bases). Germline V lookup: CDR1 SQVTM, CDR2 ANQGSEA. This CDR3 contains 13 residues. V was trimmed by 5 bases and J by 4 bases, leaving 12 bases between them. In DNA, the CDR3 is TGCAGCGTTTCTTGGGGGGAGGGAAACACCATATATTTT. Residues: CSVSWGEGNTIYF. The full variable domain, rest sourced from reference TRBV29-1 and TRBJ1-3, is SAVISQKPSRDICQRGTSLTIQCQVDSQVTMMFWYRQQPGQSLTLIATANQGSEATYESGFVIDKFPISRPNLTFSTLTVSNMSPEDSSIYLCSVSWGEGNTIYFGEGSWLTVV.

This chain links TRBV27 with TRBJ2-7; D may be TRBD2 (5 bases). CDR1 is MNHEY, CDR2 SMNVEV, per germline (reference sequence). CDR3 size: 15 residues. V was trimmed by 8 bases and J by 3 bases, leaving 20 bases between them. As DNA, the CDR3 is TGTGCCAGCGCCAGCGGCGAGAATGAAATCTACGAGCAGTACTTC. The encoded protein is CASASGENEIYEQYF.

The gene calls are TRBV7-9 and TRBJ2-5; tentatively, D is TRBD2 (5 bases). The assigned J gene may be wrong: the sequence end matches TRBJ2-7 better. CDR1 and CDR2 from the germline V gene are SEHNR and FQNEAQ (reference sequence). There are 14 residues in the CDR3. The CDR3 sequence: CASTLSPGFYEQYF. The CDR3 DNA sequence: TGTGCCAGCACCCTTTCTCCGGGGTTCTACGAGCAGTACTTC.

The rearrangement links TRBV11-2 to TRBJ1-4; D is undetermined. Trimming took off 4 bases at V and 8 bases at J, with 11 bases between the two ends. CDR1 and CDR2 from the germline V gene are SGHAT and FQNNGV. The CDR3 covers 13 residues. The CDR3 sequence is CASSSPLEEKLFF. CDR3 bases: TGTGCCAGCAGCTCCCCATTAGAAGAAAAACTGTTTTTT.

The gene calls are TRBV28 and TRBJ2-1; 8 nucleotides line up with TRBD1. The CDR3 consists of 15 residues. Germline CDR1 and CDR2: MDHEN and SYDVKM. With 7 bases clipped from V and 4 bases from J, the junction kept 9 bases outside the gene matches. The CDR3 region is CASKQTGDQYNEQFF. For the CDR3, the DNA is TGTGCCAGCAAACAGACAGGGGATCAATACAATGAGCAGTTCTTC.

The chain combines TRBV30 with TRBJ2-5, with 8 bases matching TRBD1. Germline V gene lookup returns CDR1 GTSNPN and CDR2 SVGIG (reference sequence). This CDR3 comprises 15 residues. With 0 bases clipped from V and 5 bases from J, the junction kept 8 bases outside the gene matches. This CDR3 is CAWSVGQGAFETQYF. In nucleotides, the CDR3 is TGTGCCTGGAGTGTAGGGCAGGGGGCCTTCGAGACCCAGTACTTC.

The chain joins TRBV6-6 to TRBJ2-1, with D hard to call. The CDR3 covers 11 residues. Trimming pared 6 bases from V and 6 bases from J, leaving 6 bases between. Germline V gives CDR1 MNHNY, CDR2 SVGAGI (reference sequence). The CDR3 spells CASSLGNEQFF. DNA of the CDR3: TGTGCCAGCAGCCTAGGCAATGAGCAGTTCTTC.

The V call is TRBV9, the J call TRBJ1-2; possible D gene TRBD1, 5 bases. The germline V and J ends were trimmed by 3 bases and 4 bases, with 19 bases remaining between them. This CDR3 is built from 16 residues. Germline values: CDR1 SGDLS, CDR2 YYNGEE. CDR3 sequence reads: CASSGTGTYSFYGYTF. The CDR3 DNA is TGTGCCAGCAGCGGAACCGGGACCTATTCCTTCTATGGCTACACCTTC.

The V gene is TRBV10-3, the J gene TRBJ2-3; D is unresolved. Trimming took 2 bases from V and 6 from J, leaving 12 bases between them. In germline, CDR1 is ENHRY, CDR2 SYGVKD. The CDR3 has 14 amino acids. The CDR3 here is CAISEMAFSDTQYF. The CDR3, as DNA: TGTGCCATCAGTGAGATGGCCTTCTCGGATACGCAGTATTTT.

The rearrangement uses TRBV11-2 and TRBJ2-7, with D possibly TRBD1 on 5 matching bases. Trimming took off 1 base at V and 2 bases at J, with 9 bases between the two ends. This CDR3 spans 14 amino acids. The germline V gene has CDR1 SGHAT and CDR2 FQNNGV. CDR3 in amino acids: CASSLGTLAYEQYF. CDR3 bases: TGTGCCAGCAGCTTAGGGACACTTGCCTACGAGCAGTACTTC.

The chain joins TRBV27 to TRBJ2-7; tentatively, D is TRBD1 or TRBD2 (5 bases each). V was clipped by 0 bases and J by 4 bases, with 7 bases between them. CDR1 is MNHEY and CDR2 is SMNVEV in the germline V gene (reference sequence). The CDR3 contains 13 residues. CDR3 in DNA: TGTGCCAGCAGTTTATCAGGGGAGTACGAGCAGTACTTC. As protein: CASSLSGEYEQYF.

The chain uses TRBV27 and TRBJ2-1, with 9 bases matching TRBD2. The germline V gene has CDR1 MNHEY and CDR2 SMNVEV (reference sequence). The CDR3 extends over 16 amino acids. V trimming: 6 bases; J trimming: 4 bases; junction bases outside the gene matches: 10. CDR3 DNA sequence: TGTGCCAGCAGCCGATCCGGGACTAGCAAATACAATGAGCAGTTCTTC. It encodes CASSRSGTSKYNEQFF.

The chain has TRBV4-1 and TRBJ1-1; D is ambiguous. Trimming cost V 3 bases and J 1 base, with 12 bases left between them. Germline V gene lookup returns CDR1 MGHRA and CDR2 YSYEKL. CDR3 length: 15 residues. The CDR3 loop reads CASSHTTRANTEAFF. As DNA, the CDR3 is TGCGCCAGCAGCCATACGACTCGGGCGAACACTGAAGCTTTCTTT.

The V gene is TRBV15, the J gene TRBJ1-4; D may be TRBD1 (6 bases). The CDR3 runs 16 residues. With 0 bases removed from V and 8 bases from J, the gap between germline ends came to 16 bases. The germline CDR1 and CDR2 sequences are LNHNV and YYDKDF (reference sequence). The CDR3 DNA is TGTGCCACCAGCAGAGATGACCCAGGGGAAGACGAAAAACTGTTTTTT. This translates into CATSRDDPGEDEKLFF.